The 13 T cell receptor beta chains listed next were all sequenced from one sample in a study of T cells in Graves' hyperthyroidism and ophthalmopathy. The source material, RNA transcripts, was used to amplify TCR beta CDR3 regions. An initial round of RT-PCR targeting the TCR CDR3 relied on the HTBI primer set. TCRdb recomputed calls from the multiplex PCR reads with MiXCR, one row per CDR3 protein. The sample consists of hundreds of thousands of distinct CDR3 sequences, about 15% of them appearing once. Sequenced input: blood. These receptors all come from a woman in her twenties or thirties with Graves' hyperthyroidism that later progressed to Graves' ophthalmopathy.

This clonotype came up a few times. The rearrangement uses TRBV7-9 and TRBJ1-5; D gene ambiguous. The length of the CDR3 is 16 residues. The V and J ends lost 5 bases and 0 bases respectively, with 14 bases between them. Germline CDR1 SEHNR, CDR2 FQNEAQ (reference sequence). The CDR3 coding sequence is TGTGCCAGCAGCCCCTCGATGGGGTATAGCAATCAGCCCCAGCATTTT. Its translation: CASSPSMGYSNQPQHF.

V usage is TRBV7-9 and J usage is TRBJ2-1; D possibly matches TRBD1 or TRBD2 (5 bases each). Germline V gene data show CDR1 as SEHNR and CDR2 as FQNEAQ (reference sequence). V was clipped by 5 bases and J by 5 bases, with 10 bases between them. The CDR3 is 13 amino acids. The CDR3 region has the DNA TGTGCCAGCAGCCGGGACCCAGACAATGAGCAGTTCTTC. Translated, it gives CASSRDPDNEQFF.

This clonotype occurred a few times. A much bigger clone sits one base away, suggesting this may be a read error. The V call is TRBV12-3 or TRBV12-4, the J call TRBJ1-1, with D perhaps TRBD1 (5 bases). The CDR3 is 16 residues long. The germline V and J ends were trimmed by 2 bases and 2 bases, with 15 bases remaining between them. CDR3 residues: CASSLRGGAINTEAFF. The CDR3 region has the DNA TGTGCCAGCAGTTTACGGGGGGGAGCTATAAACACTGAAGCTTTCTTT.

This clonotype was seen repeatedly, ten times or more. The DNA of the CDR3 is TGCGCCAGCAGCAAGAAAACCGGGACAGCCCAAGAGACCCAGTACTTC. It specifies CASSKKTGTAQETQYF. The V gene is TRBV5-1, the J gene TRBJ2-5; 7 nucleotides agree with TRBD1. The V segment lost 4 bases and the J segment 1 base; nucleotides outside the gene matches: 10. Germline CDR1 SGHRS, CDR2 YFSETQ. The CDR3 is made up of 16 amino acids.

This rearrangement joins TRBV5-6 to TRBJ1-2; D gene ambiguous. Germline values: CDR1 SGHDT, CDR2 YYEEEE. Trimming took off 0 bases at V and 5 bases at J, with 8 bases between the two ends. The CDR3 spans 13 residues. Written as DNA, the CDR3 is TGTGCCAGCAGCTTGGCTGGATGGTATGGCTACACCTTC. It translates to CASSLAGWYGYTF.

There are many counts of this clonotype. This chain joins TRBV12-5 and TRBJ2-3; D not resolved. Deletions cut 6 bases from V and 2 bases from J, with 15 bases between. The germline CDR1 and CDR2 sequences are LGHNT and FRNRAP. The CDR3 loop spans 15 amino acids. CDR3 protein: CASGPRFIFTDTQYF. The DNA for the CDR3 is TGTGCTAGTGGCCCCCGGTTCATCTTCACAGATACGCAGTATTTT.

The rearrangement joins TRBV11-1 to TRBJ2-4, with TRBD1 identical over 12 bases. The germline V gene encodes CDR1 SGHAT and CDR2 FQDESV (reference sequence). V lost 5 bases, J lost 8 bases, and 10 bases stayed unmatched. The CDR3 has 16 amino acids. The CDR3 reads CASSIPGTGGSDIQYF. The CDR3 DNA reads as TGTGCCAGCAGCATACCCGGGACAGGGGGCTCGGACATTCAGTACTTC.

This clonotype was seen at least ten times. The rearrangement joins TRBV28 to TRBJ1-5, with no clear D. The CDR3 contains 14 residues. Germline lookup yields CDR1 MDHEN and CDR2 SYDVKM. V was pared by 6 bases and J by 5 bases, with 14 bases between. Here the CDR3 DNA reads TGTGCCAGCAGCCCCCCTGAGAGGCATCAGCCCCAGCATTTT. Amino acids: CASSPPERHQPQHF.

This clonotype was found a few times. The genes are TRBV19 and TRBJ1-1; D gene ambiguous. Trimming removed 5 bases at V and 9 bases at J, with 16 bases between. CDR3 size: 13 residues. The germline CDR1 and CDR2 sequences are LNHDA and SQIVND (reference sequence). CDR3 amino acids: CASSFRTVSQAFF. The CDR3 nucleotides are TGTGCCAGTAGTTTTCGGACGGTATCTCAAGCTTTCTTT. The full variable domain, completed using reference TRBV19 and TRBJ1-1, is DGGITQSPKYLFRKEGQNVTLSCEQNLNHDAMYWYRQDPGQGLRLIYYSQIVNDFQKGDIAEGYSVSREKKESFPLTVTSAQKNPTAFYLCASSFRTVSQAFFGQGTRLTVV.

On this clonotype itself: Being one base from a much bigger clone, this may be a read error. The chain joins TRBV12-3 or TRBV12-4 to TRBJ1-1; the match to TRBD1 covers 7 bases. The junction had 10 bases not matched to a gene; V was cut back by 10 bases and J by 5 bases. The CDR3 sequence is 13 residues long. CDR3 loop: CATGRGRRTEAFF. In DNA, the CDR3 is TGTGCCACAGGTAGGGGGCGCAGAACTGAAGCTTTCTTT.

This clonotype was seen repeatedly, ten times or more. This chain uses TRBV19 with TRBJ2-5; TRBD1 agrees at 7 bases. CDR1 is LNHDA and CDR2 is SQIVND in the germline V gene (reference sequence). The CDR3 is 13 amino acids. V lost 8 bases, J lost 3 bases, and 6 bases stayed unmatched. The DNA of the CDR3 is TGTGCCAGTGGCGACAGGGTAGAAGAGACCCAGTACTTC. It is translated as CASGDRVEETQYF. Full variable domain (rest looked up from reference TRBV19 and TRBJ2-5): DGGITQSPKYLFRKEGQNVTLSCEQNLNHDAMYWYRQDPGQGLRLIYYSQIVNDFQKGDIAEGYSVSREKKESFPLTVTSAQKNPTAFYLCASGDRVEETQYFGPGTRLLVL.

In this sample, this clonotype turned up many times. The chain couples TRBV7-9 to TRBJ2-1; D remains unclear. Germline V gene sequence: CDR1 SEHNR, CDR2 FQNEAQ (reference sequence). The CDR3 loop spans 15 amino acids. V gave up 4 bases and J gave up 7 bases, with 17 bases separating them. The CDR3 DNA reads TGTGCCAGCAGCTCCATTGTTGGGGTGGGGAATGAGCAGTTCTTC. This gives the protein CASSSIVGVGNEQFF.

This clonotype came up a few times. The chain is built from TRBV5-1 and TRBJ1-1; D gene ambiguous. V lost 0 bases and J 5 bases, leaving 11 bases between the germline ends. The CDR3 sequence is 14 residues long. The germline V gene has CDR1 SGHRS and CDR2 YFSETQ. The CDR3: CASSLAQTFTEAFF. The CDR3 coding sequence is TGCGCCAGCAGCTTGGCACAGACGTTTACTGAAGCTTTCTTT.